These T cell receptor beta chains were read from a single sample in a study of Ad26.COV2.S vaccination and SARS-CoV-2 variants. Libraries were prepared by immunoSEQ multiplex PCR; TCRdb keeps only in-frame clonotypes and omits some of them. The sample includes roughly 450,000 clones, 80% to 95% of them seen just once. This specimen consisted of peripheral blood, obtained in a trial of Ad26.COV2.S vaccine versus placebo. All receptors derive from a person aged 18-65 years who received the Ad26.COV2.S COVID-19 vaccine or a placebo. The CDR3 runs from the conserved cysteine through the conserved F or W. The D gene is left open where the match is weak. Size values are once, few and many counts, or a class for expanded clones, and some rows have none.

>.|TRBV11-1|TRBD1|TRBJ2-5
TGTGCCAGCAGCTTAGGACAGGGGAGGGAGACCCAGTACTTC
CASSLGQGRETQYF
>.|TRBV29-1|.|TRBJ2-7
TGCAGCGTTGCGGAGTCCCCAACCTACGAGCAGTACTTC
CSVAESPTYEQYF
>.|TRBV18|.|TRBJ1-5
TGTGCCAGCTCACTGGGAGGTGGGCAGCCCCAGCATTTT
CASSLGGGQPQHF
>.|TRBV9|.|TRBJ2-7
TGTGCCAGCAGCGCCCGGGGGTCTAGCTCCTACGAGCAGTACTTC
CASSARGSSSYEQYF
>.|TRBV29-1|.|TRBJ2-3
TGCAGCGTTGAAGGACAGCGGTCCTTAGATACGCAGTATTTT
CSVEGQRSLDTQYF
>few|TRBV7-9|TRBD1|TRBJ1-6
TGTGCCAGCAGCCAAGGGACAGGGGCCAATTCACCCCTCCACTTT
CASSQGTGANSPLHF
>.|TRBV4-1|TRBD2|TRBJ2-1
TGCGCCAGCAGCCGTGTATCCGGGACTAGCGGGATCTATGAGCAGTTCTTC
CASSRVSGTSGIYEQFF
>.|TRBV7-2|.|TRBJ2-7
TGTGCCAGCAGCTTAGATCGGACAAGCGCCTATAGCTACGAGCAGTACTTC
CASSLDRTSAYSYEQYF
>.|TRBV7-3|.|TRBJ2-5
TGTGCCAGCAGCTTATGGGGAGAAGTTACAGAGACCCAGTACTTC
CASSLWGEVTETQYF
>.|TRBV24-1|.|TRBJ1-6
TGTGCCACCAGAACCCCTTGGATGTATTCACCCCTCCACTTT
CATRTPWMYSPLHF
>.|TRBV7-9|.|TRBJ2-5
TGTGCCAGCAGCTTAGGGGTGGGGCTAGAGGCAAAGACCCAGTACTTC
CASSLGVGLEAKTQYF
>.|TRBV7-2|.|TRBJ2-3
TGTGCCAGCAGGGAGGGTACAGATACGCAGTATTTT
CASREGTDTQYF
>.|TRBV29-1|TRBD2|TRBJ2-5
TGCAGCGTTGTAGTAGCGGGGGAGGTCCAAGAGACCCAGTACTTC
CSVVVAGEVQETQYF
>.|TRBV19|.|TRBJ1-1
TGTGCCAGTAGTATAGCCAGGGTGAACACTGAAGCTTTCTTT
CASSIARVNTEAFF
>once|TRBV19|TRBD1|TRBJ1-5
TGTGCCAGTAGAGACATACAGGGGGCAGATCAGCCCCAGCATTTT
CASRDIQGADQPQHF
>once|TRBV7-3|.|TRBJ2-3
TGTGCCAGCACCCAACGAGAGGGAGATACGCAGTATTTT
CASTQREGDTQYF
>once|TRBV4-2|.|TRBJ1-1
TGTGCCAGCAGCCCTGGACGGTACACTGAAGCTTTCTTT
CASSPGRYTEAFF
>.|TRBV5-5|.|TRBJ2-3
TGTGCCAGCAGCTTGGCTTCTTGGGAGGAGGGGCCAGATACGCAGTATTTT
CASSLASWEEGPDTQYF
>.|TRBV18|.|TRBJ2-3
TGTGCCAGCTCACCAGAGGCCAGGGCCAGCACAGATACGCAGTATTTT
CASSPEARASTDTQYF
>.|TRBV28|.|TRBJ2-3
TGTGCCAGCAGCCGAAAGGGTCGGGGCACAGATACGCAGTATTTT
CASSRKGRGTDTQYF
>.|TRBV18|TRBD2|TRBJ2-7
TGTGCCAGCTCACCAGAGAGCGGGGTGATCTCCTACGAGCAGTACTTC
CASSPESGVISYEQYF
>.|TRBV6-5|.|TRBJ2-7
TGTGCCAGCCTCCGGGGTTACGAGCAGTACTTC
CASLRGYEQYF
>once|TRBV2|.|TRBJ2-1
TGTGCCAGCAGTGCCACGGGATTCGGCTCGAATGAGCAGTTCTTC
CASSATGFGSNEQFF
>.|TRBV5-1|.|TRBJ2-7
TGCGCCAGCAGTCCGTCATCCCCGTCTGGCACCTACGAGCAGTACTTC
CASSPSSPSGTYEQYF
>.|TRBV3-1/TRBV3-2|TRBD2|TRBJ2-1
TGTGCCAGCAGTCCGGGACTAGCGGGAGGGCCGTTTGAGTCGGATGAGCAGTTCTTC
CASSPGLAGGPFESDEQFF
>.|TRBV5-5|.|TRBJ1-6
TGTGCCAGCACCCAGGGCCCATTACGCTCCTATAATTCACCCCTCCACTTT
CASTQGPLRSYNSPLHF
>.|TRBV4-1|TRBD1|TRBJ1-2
TGCGCCAGCAGCTCCCCGGGACAGGGAACCTATGGCTACACCTTC
CASSSPGQGTYGYTF
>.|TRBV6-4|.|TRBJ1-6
TGTGCCAGCAGTGAGCAGGGGTTCCAATCACCCCTCCACTTT
CASSEQGFQSPLHF
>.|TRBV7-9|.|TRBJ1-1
TGTGCCAGCAGCCCCTCAGGACGGTACGCTGAAGCTTTCTTT
CASSPSGRYAEAFF
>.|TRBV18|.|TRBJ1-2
TGTGCCAGCTCACCATCGGACGGGAGTAACTATGGCTACACCTTC
CASSPSDGSNYGYTF
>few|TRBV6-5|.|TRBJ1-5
TGTGCCAGCGGTAGCAATCAGCCCCAGCATTTT
CASGSNQPQHF
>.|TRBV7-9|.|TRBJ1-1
TGTGCCAGCAGCAACCCGTCGGCAGAAGCCGCTGAAGCTTTCTTT
CASSNPSAEAAEAFF
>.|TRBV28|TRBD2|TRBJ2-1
TGTGCCAGCAGTTTAGCGACTAGCGGCCGCGACGAGCAGTTCTTC
CASSLATSGRDEQFF
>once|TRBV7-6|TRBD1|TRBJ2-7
TGTGCCAGCAGCTTAGGCGGGACAGGGCCCTACGAGCAGTACTTC
CASSLGGTGPYEQYF
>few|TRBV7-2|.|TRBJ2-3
TGTGCCAGCAGCTTAGCGCCGGCGCCAGATACGCAGTATTTT
CASSLAPAPDTQYF
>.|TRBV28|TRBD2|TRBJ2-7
TGTGCCAGCAGTCACCGAAATAGCGGGAAAACCTACGAGCAGTACTTC
CASSHRNSGKTYEQYF
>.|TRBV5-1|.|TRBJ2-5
TGCGCCAGCAGCCTCGGACTCCTCGGAGTCGAGACCCAGTACTTC
CASSLGLLGVETQYF
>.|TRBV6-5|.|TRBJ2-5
TGTGCCAGCAGTTACGTCTTACAGGGGGGGCAAGAGACCCAGTACTTC
CASSYVLQGGQETQYF
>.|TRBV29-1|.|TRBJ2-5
TGCAGCTCCTTGGGGGGGGCTGGGGAGACCCAGTACTTC
CSSLGGAGETQYF
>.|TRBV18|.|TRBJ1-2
TGTGCCAGCTCACCGGCAGCCAACTATGGCTACACCTTC
CASSPAANYGYTF
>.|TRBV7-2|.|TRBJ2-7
TGTGCCAGCACTCTGGGCGGCCTATCCTACGAGCAGTACTTC
CASTLGGLSYEQYF
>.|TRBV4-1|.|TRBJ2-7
TGCGCCAGCAGCCAAGATGGAGACGAGATCTACGAGCAGTACTTC
CASSQDGDEIYEQYF
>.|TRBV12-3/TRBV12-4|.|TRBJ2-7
TGTGCCAGCAGCCACCAGGGTACCTACGAGCAGTACTTC
CASSHQGTYEQYF
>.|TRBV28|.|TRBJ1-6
TGTGCCAGCAGTTTAAGCAGGACTGGGCTCTATAATTCACCCCTCCACTTT
CASSLSRTGLYNSPLHF